The text below deals with one T cell receptor (beta chain). These data originate in a study of memory CD8 T cells in hepatitis C reinfection. Clones were read by immunoSEQ multiplex PCR, and TCRdb kept only the in-frame ones, dropping some. The sample consists of 50,000 or so clones, nearly 90% of them appearing once. Trimming took off 3 bases at V and 2 bases at J, with 17 bases between the two ends. This CDR3 has 16 residues. CDR1 and CDR2 (germline): LNHNV, YYDKDF (reference sequence). As for time point: pre-reinfection, 55 to 20 weeks before reinfection detection. Sorted cells were sequenced directly ex vivo without any in vitro expansion. At all three reinfection time points, viable CD3+ CD8+ CD45RO- cells from two donors served as controls.

The rearrangement links TRBV15 to TRBJ2-7, with D possibly matching TRBD2 (5 bases). Sample: naive CD8+ T cells sorted from blood. The source is a man between 18 and 29 years old with hepatitis C virus infection. Here the CDR3 DNA reads TGTGCCACCAGCAGCGCCAACCGGGAAAACGCCTACGAGCAGTACTTC. It translates to CATSSANRENAYEQYF. The whole variable domain, remainder taken from reference TRBV15 and TRBJ2-7, is DAMVIQNPRYQVTQFGKPVTLSCSQTLNHNVMYWYQQKSSQAPKLLFHYYDKDFNNEADTPDNFQSRRPNTSFCFLDIRSPGLGDTAMYLCATSSANRENAYEQYFGPGTRLTVT.